Listed below are T cell receptor beta chains from one sample, sequenced in a study of beta chain features in type 1 diabetes. Assay used: immunoSEQ multiplex PCR; TCRdb lists only in-frame clones, some missing. The sample has about 230,000 clones; about 9.3% are singletons. Sequencing was performed on naive CD4+ T cells from blood. The receptor source for this set is a woman aged 18-35 years in good health. CDR3s include the opening cysteine and the closing phenylalanine or tryptophan. Each record gives: clone size, V gene, D gene, J gene, CDR3 DNA, CDR3 protein. D genes are given only for firm matches. Clone sizes are given selectively: once, few, many, or a class where the clone is expanded.

abundance: -
v_gene: TRBV2
d_gene: -
j_gene: TRBJ2-1
CDR3nt: TGTGCCAGCATTAAGGACAGTGGGGCCTACAATGAGCAGTTCTTC
CDR3aa: CASIKDSGAYNEQFF

abundance: -
v_gene: TRBV15
d_gene: TRBD1
j_gene: TRBJ2-1
CDR3nt: TGTGCCACCAGCAGGGACAGGGCTATCTCCTACAATGAGCAGTTCTTC
CDR3aa: CATSRDRAISYNEQFF

abundance: few
v_gene: TRBV6-5
d_gene: -
j_gene: TRBJ2-7
CDR3nt: TGTGCCAGCAGTTCCGACGCTAGCGAGCAGTACTTC
CDR3aa: CASSSDASEQYF

abundance: -
v_gene: TRBV7-2
d_gene: -
j_gene: TRBJ2-5
CDR3nt: TGTGCCAGCAGCCTCACGGGTTCGCTAAGGGAGACCCAGTACTTC
CDR3aa: CASSLTGSLRETQYF

abundance: few
v_gene: TRBV6-6
d_gene: -
j_gene: TRBJ1-1
CDR3nt: TGTGCCAGCACCAACCGGGAGATGAACACTGAAGCTTTCTTT
CDR3aa: CASTNREMNTEAFF

abundance: -
v_gene: TRBV5-1
d_gene: -
j_gene: TRBJ2-5
CDR3nt: TGCGCCAGCAGTGGAGGATGGCGAGAGACCCAGTACTTC
CDR3aa: CASSGGWRETQYF

abundance: -
v_gene: TRBV7-8
d_gene: TRBD1
j_gene: TRBJ2-7
CDR3nt: TGTGCCAGCAGCTCCCAACAGGGGTTGGGAGAGCAGTACTTC
CDR3aa: CASSSQQGLGEQYF

abundance: few
v_gene: TRBV15
d_gene: TRBD2
j_gene: TRBJ2-1
CDR3nt: TGTGCCACCAGCAGAGATCGGGCTAGCGGACCCTGGAGGCTCTTC
CDR3aa: CATSRDRASGPWRLF

abundance: -
v_gene: TRBV19
d_gene: -
j_gene: TRBJ2-7
CDR3nt: TGTGCCAGTAGTATAGATCGTAGGGGCCCCTACGAGCAGTACTTC
CDR3aa: CASSIDRRGPYEQYF

abundance: -
v_gene: TRBV6-6
d_gene: -
j_gene: TRBJ2-1
CDR3nt: TGTGCCAGCAGCGCCCAAACTAGTCCGGATGAGCAGTTCTTC
CDR3aa: CASSAQTSPDEQFF

abundance: few
v_gene: TRBV5-1
d_gene: TRBD1
j_gene: TRBJ1-2
CDR3nt: TGCGCCAGCGGAGACAGGGGGGTATATGGCTACACCTTC
CDR3aa: CASGDRGVYGYTF

abundance: few
v_gene: TRBV5-6
d_gene: -
j_gene: TRBJ2-7
CDR3nt: TGTGCCAGCAGCTTTGGGAGGGGGATCCCCCTGGAGCAGTACTTC
CDR3aa: CASSFGRGIPLEQYF

abundance: -
v_gene: TRBV9
d_gene: -
j_gene: TRBJ2-2
CDR3nt: TGTGCCAGCAGCCTCTCATCCATGGCCAGGGGCACCGGGGAGCTGTTTTTT
CDR3aa: CASSLSSMARGTGELFF